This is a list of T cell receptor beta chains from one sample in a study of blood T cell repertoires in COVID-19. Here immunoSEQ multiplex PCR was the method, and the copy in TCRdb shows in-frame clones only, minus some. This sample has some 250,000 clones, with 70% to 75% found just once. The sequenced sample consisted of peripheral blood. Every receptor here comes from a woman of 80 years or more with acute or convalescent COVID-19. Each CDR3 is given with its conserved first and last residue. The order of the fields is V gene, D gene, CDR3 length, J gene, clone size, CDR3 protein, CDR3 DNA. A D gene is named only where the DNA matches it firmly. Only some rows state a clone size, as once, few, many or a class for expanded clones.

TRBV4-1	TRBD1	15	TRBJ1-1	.	CASSQQQGARTEAFF	TGCGCCAGCAGCCAACAACAGGGGGCTCGCACTGAAGCTTTCTTT
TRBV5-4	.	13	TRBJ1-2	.	CASSLDSFQGYTF	TGTGCCAGCAGCTTGGACAGCTTTCAGGGCTACACCTTC
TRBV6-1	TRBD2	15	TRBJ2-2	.	CASSDTGGGTGELFF	TGTGCCAGCAGTGATACGGGGGGGGGCACCGGGGAGCTGTTTTTT
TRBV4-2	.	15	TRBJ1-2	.	CASSQDLARNYGYTF	TGTGCCAGCAGCCAAGATCTTGCCAGAAACTATGGCTACACCTTC
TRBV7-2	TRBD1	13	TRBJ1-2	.	CASSLTGGDGYTF	TGTGCCAGCAGCTTGACAGGGGGTGATGGCTACACCTTC
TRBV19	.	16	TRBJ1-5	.	CASSGTGMTGNQPQHF	TGTGCCAGTAGCGGAACAGGGATGACCGGCAATCAGCCCCAGCATTTT
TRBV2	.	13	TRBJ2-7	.	CASSDGASYEQYF	TGTGCCAGCAGTGACGGTGCCTCCTACGAGCAGTACTTC
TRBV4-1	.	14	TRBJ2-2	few	CASSPDGVTGELFF	TGCGCCAGCAGCCCCGACGGGGTGACCGGGGAGCTGTTTTTT
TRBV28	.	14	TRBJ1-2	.	CASSLGADSYGYTF	TGTGCCAGCAGTTTGGGGGCGGACAGCTATGGCTACACCTTC
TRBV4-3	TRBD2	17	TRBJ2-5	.	CASSQDFRGGPGETQYF	TGCGCCAGCAGCCAAGATTTTCGGGGGGGCCCGGGCGAGACCCAGTACTTC
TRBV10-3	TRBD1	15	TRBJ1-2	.	CAISESGQGNYGYTF	TGTGCCATCAGTGAGTCAGGACAGGGGAACTATGGCTACACCTTC
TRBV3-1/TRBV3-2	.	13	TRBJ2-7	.	CASSFRRAYEQYF	TGTGCCAGCAGCTTTCGACGGGCCTACGAGCAGTACTTC
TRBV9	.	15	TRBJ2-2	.	CASSVTGVGTGELFF	TGTGCCAGCAGCGTAACCGGGGTAGGCACCGGGGAGCTGTTTTTT
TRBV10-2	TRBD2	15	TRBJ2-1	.	CASSPPSGTYNEQFF	TGCGCCAGCAGTCCCCCTAGCGGGACCTACAATGAGCAGTTCTTC
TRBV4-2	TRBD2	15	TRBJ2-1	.	CASSQDLGGSDEQFF	TGTGCCAGCAGCCAAGATTTGGGAGGGTCGGATGAGCAGTTCTTC
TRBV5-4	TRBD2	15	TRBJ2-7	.	CASSLFSSGRNEQYF	TGTGCCAGCAGCTTGTTCTCTAGCGGGAGAAACGAGCAGTACTTC
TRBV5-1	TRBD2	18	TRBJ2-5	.	CASSTGQLAGGYQETQYF	TGCGCCAGCAGCACCGGACAGTTAGCGGGGGGTTATCAAGAGACCCAGTACTTC
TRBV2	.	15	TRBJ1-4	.	CASSVSGYVNEKLFF	TGTGCCAGCAGTGTGTCGGGGTATGTTAATGAAAAACTGTTTTTT
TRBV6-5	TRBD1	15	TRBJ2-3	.	CASSPWDRGADTQYF	TGTGCCAGCAGTCCTTGGGACAGGGGCGCAGATACGCAGTATTTT
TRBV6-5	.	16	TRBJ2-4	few	CASSYNGNSAKNIQYF	TGTGCCAGCAGTTACAACGGGAATTCAGCCAAAAACATTCAGTACTTC
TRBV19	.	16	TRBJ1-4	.	CASSIGGSATNEKLFF	TGTGCCAGTAGTATAGGAGGGTCAGCAACTAATGAAAAACTGTTTTTT
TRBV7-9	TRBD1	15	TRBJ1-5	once	CASSSGQGGNQPQHF	TGTGCCAGCAGCTCCGGACAGGGGGGCAATCAGCCCCAGCATTTT